Below are 31 T cell receptor beta chains sequenced from a single sample in a study of control samples from healthy donors and cancer patients. The protocol was immunoSEQ multiplex PCR, while the TCRdb copy is restricted to in-frame clones and leaves out a portion. This sample yields approximately 120,000 clones, of which approximately 90% are seen a single time; more than 3.5% belongs to the top ten. What was sequenced was blood. These receptor sequences come from a human donor in good health. The donor label of this sample is uncertain.

The CDR3 DNA reads as TGTGCCAGCAGCTTAGGTGGAACCTCCTACGAGCAGTACTTC. Translation: CASSLGGTSYEQYF. V gene TRBV7-8 combines with J gene TRBJ2-7; no clear D. Germline lookup yields CDR1 SGHVS and CDR2 FQNEAQ. V was shortened by 1 base and J by 0 bases, with 7 bases between the two germline ends. CDR3 length equals 14 residues. Full variable domain (rest looked up from reference TRBV7-8 and TRBJ2-7): GAGVSQSPRYKVAKRGQDVALRCDPISGHVSLFWYQQALGQGPEFLTYFQNEAQLDKSGLPSDRFFAERPEGSVSTLKIQRTQQEDSAVYLCASSLGGTSYEQYFGPGTRLTVT.

The chain links TRBV9 to TRBJ1-4, with 9 bases matching TRBD1. Germline V gene data show CDR1 as SGDLS and CDR2 as YYNGEE. The CDR3 has 18 residues. V was clipped by 4 bases and J by 4 bases; unmatched bases: 14. In nucleotides, the CDR3 is TGTGCCAGCAGCCCTACCGGTCTAGGGACAGGGCATAATGAAAAACTGTTTTTT. Residues: CASSPTGLGTGHNEKLFF. The entire variable domain, with the rest obtained from reference TRBV9 and TRBJ1-4, is as follows: DSGVTQTPKHLITATGQRVTLRCSPRSGDLSVYWYQQSLDQGLQFLIQYYNGEERAKGNILERFSAQQFPDLHSELNLSSLELGDSALYFCASSPTGLGTGHNEKLFFGSGTQLSVL.

V is TRBV24-1 and J is TRBJ1-1; 9 nucleotides align to TRBD1. The CDR3 runs to 15 residues. With 5 bases clipped from V and 3 bases from J, the junction kept 6 bases outside the gene matches. Looked up from germline, CDR1 is KGHDR and CDR2 is SFDVKD. CDR3 loop: CATSAGGQGDTEAFF. CDR3 nucleotide sequence: TGTGCCACCAGTGCCGGGGGACAGGGTGACACTGAAGCTTTCTTT.

The chain combines TRBV7-2 with TRBJ1-4; 7 nucleotides line up with TRBD1. Germline CDR1 is SGHTA and CDR2 is FQGNSA. CDR3 length: 15 amino acids. V dropped 5 bases and J dropped 7; count of bases not matched to a gene: 10. CDR3 loop: CASSLGQVQSEKLFF. CDR3 DNA: TGTGCCAGCAGCCTCGGACAGGTCCAATCTGAAAAACTGTTTTTT.

The rearrangement uses TRBV11-2 and TRBJ1-3, with a weak D call TRBD1 (6 bases). The CDR3 loop spans 15 amino acids. Between the trimmed V and J ends, which lost 5 bases and 4 bases, there was a span of 15 bases. Germline-derived CDR1 and CDR2 are SGHAT and FQNNGV. DNA of the CDR3: TGTGCCAGCAGCCTACTACAGGGCTCAGGAAACACCATATATTTT. Protein product: CASSLLQGSGNTIYF.

The CDR3 spells CASSLSGRLNNEQFF. The CDR3 bases are TGTGCCAGCAGTTTATCGGGGAGGCTTAACAATGAGCAGTTCTTC. The chain has TRBV27 and TRBJ2-1; D perhaps matches TRBD2 (6 bases). V dropped 0 bases and J dropped 5 bases, with 11 bases sitting between them. Germline V gene data show CDR1 as MNHEY and CDR2 as SMNVEV (reference sequence). This CDR3 is 15 amino acids long.

The chain is built from TRBV29-1 and TRBJ1-2; 8 bases are shared with TRBD1. The V gene end was trimmed by 2 bases and the J gene end by 3 bases; junction bases not matched to a gene: 20. The CDR3 totals 19 residues. The germline V gene encodes CDR1 SQVTM and CDR2 ANQGSEA. The CDR3 reads CSVELGGRQGPLKYYGYTF. The CDR3 DNA is TGCAGCGTTGAATTGGGAGGAAGACAGGGGCCGCTAAAATACTATGGCTACACCTTC.

The rearrangement uses TRBV7-9 and TRBJ1-1; maybe TRBD1 (5 bases). The CDR3 covers 15 residues. V shed 2 bases and J shed 3 bases, with 13 bases lying between them. Germline lookup yields CDR1 SEHNR and CDR2 FQNEAQ (reference sequence). The CDR3, as DNA: TGTGCCAGCAGCTTATTTCGTCGGGGCGACACTGAAGCTTTCTTT. This encodes CASSLFRRGDTEAFF.

The V gene is TRBV20-1, the J gene TRBJ2-5; TRBD1 might be the D (5 bases). Germline values: CDR1 DFQATT, CDR2 SNEGSKA (reference sequence). The ends were cut back, 6 bases at V and 8 bases at J, with 13 bases in the middle. The CDR3 is 11 amino acids. The CDR3, as DNA: TGCAGTGCCAGGGCCATCGACACCCAGTACTTC. Amino acids: CSARAIDTQYF.

The genes are TRBV6-6 and TRBJ2-7; perhaps TRBD2 as D (5 bases). This CDR3 comprises 13 residues. Trimming pared 6 bases from V and 3 bases from J, leaving 12 bases between. The germline V gene encodes CDR1 MNHNY and CDR2 SVGAGI (reference sequence). CDR3 sequence reads: CASSETGSYEQYF. The CDR3 DNA follows: TGTGCCAGCAGCGAGACTGGGAGCTACGAGCAGTACTTC.

J is TRBJ2-1 and V is TRBV10-1; D is unresolved. Per germline, CDR1 WNHNN and CDR2 SYGVQD (reference sequence). CDR3 length: 16 amino acids. V lost 4 bases to trimming and J lost 8 bases, with 21 bases between them. This chain's CDR3 is CASSVTTPDRRHEQFF. CDR3 nucleotide sequence: TGCGCCAGCAGTGTGACCACACCGGATCGCCGTCATGAGCAGTTCTTC.

The chain employs TRBV10-1 and TRBJ1-1; tentatively, D is TRBD1 (5 bases). The V end lost 4 bases, the J end lost 0 bases, and 6 bases lay between the germline ends. From germline, CDR1 is WNHNN and CDR2 SYGVQD (reference sequence). The CDR3 sequence is 13 residues long. The CDR3 is CASSGQLNTEAFF. The DNA for the CDR3 is TGCGCCAGCAGTGGACAGTTGAACACTGAAGCTTTCTTT.

The chain combines TRBV12-3 or TRBV12-4 with TRBJ1-1; D ambiguous. The V gene lost 8 bases and the J gene lost 1 base, with 5 bases spanning the gap. The length of the CDR3 is 11 residues. CDR3 amino acids: CASSENTEAFF. The CDR3 nucleotides read TGTGCCAGCTCCGAGAACACTGAAGCTTTCTTT.

J is TRBJ2-7 and V is TRBV20-1, with unresolved D. In germline, CDR1 is DFQATT, CDR2 SNEGSKA (reference sequence). With 3 bases removed from V and 11 bases from J, the gap between germline ends came to 17 bases. CDR3 size: 12 residues. The CDR3 sequence: CSASTEEVVEYF. Written as DNA, the CDR3 is TGCAGTGCTAGTACCGAAGAGGTGGTCGAGTACTTC.

Note on this clone: Other DNA sequences in this sample translate to the same CDR3. The V and J genes are TRBV7-9 and TRBJ1-1; D is unclear. From germline, CDR1 is SEHNR and CDR2 FQNEAQ (reference sequence). This CDR3 contains 14 residues. The V end was cut by 1 base, the J end by 11 bases, with 17 bases between. The CDR3 spells CASSLGFRDRVAFF. The CDR3 DNA reads TGTGCCAGCAGCTTAGGTTTCCGGGATAGGGTGGCTTTCTTT.

This chain uses TRBV14 with TRBJ1-1; possible D gene TRBD1, 5 bases. This CDR3 region has 12 residues. From germline, CDR1 is SGHDN and CDR2 FVKESK. V gave up 1 base and J gave up 9 bases, with 9 bases separating them. The CDR3 coding sequence is TGTGCCAGCAGCCAAGTGGGGCGGAAAGCTTTCTTT. Its translation: CASSQVGRKAFF.

The chain has TRBV19 and TRBJ2-5; TRBD1 matches at 9 bases. Losses at the gene ends were 2 bases for V and 3 bases for J; bases not matched to a gene: 4. Germline V lookup: CDR1 LNHDA, CDR2 SQIVND (reference sequence). This CDR3 is 15 amino acids long. The CDR3 sequence is CASSIRDREEETQYF. The CDR3 nucleotides read TGTGCCAGTAGTATAAGGGACAGGGAGGAAGAGACCCAGTACTTC. The entire variable domain, with the rest obtained from reference TRBV19 and TRBJ2-5, is as follows: DGGITQSPKYLFRKEGQNVTLSCEQNLNHDAMYWYRQDPGQGLRLIYYSQIVNDFQKGDIAEGYSVSREKKESFPLTVTSAQKNPTAFYLCASSIRDREEETQYFGPGTRLLVL.

V usage is TRBV7-6 and J usage is TRBJ2-2; 8 bases map to TRBD2. This CDR3 contains 17 residues. CDR1 SGHVS and CDR2 FNYEAQ come from the germline V gene. V trimming: 1 base; J trimming: 2 bases; junction bases outside the gene matches: 6. The CDR3 sequence is CASSLEAGDPNTGELFF. CDR3 nucleotide sequence: TGTGCCAGCAGCTTAGAAGCGGGGGACCCAAACACCGGGGAGCTGTTTTTT.

This chain links TRBV5-6 with TRBJ2-2, with TRBD1 as a possible D gene (6 bases). This CDR3 comprises 14 residues. Trimming removed 6 bases at V and 6 bases at J, with 15 bases between. The germline V gene encodes CDR1 SGHDT and CDR2 YYEEEE. The CDR3 is CASIPRGTPGELFF. The CDR3 DNA reads as TGTGCCAGCATCCCCAGGGGTACTCCCGGGGAGCTGTTTTTT.

The chain recombines TRBV12-3 or TRBV12-4 with TRBJ1-6; D is ambiguous. This CDR3 contains 13 residues. Trimming removed 0 bases at V and 5 bases at J, with 2 bases between. The CDR3 nucleotides are TGTGCCAGCAGTTTAGCAGATAATTCACCCCTCCACTTT. Translated: CASSLADNSPLHF.

The genes are TRBV6-4 and TRBJ1-6; D is undetermined. The V and J ends lost 0 bases and 8 bases respectively, with 5 bases between them. The CDR3 sequence is 13 residues long. From germline, CDR1 is MRHNA and CDR2 SNTAGT. CDR3 protein: CASSDSRYSPLHF. The CDR3 DNA follows: TGTGCCAGCAGTGACTCGAGGTATTCACCCCTCCACTTT.

The gene calls are TRBV9 and TRBJ2-3; TRBD2 aligns across 11 bases. Germline loops: CDR1 SGDLS, CDR2 YYNGEE. J was trimmed by 7 bases and V by 4 bases; bases with no gene match: 8. This CDR3 is 15 amino acids long. The CDR3 nucleotides are TGTGCCAGCAGCCTTAGCGGGGGGGCCGGACATACGCAGTATTTT. It yields the protein CASSLSGGAGHTQYF.

The chain links TRBV14 to TRBJ2-1; no reliable D call. This CDR3 is 17 amino acids long. Trimming took off 7 bases at V and 5 bases at J, with 24 bases between the two ends. Germline values: CDR1 SGHDN, CDR2 FVKESK. The CDR3 DNA reads TGTGCCAGCACTCCACTTCTAAGGCCAAACGGAAACAATGAGCAGTTCTTC. It is translated as CASTPLLRPNGNNEQFF.

This clone showed up just a few times. J is TRBJ1-5 and V is TRBV6-1; 9 positions match TRBD1. CDR3 size: 18 residues. From germline, CDR1 is MNHNS and CDR2 SASEGT. The V and J ends lost 1 base and 5 bases, in that order; junction bases with no gene match: 12. The CDR3 DNA reads TGTGCCAGCAGTGAAGGTCCGGGACAGGGAAGCCCCTATCAGCCCCAGCATTTT. Its protein product is CASSEGPGQGSPYQPQHF.

This chain's CDR3 is CASSFMGQGAQGELFF. The CDR3 region has the DNA TGTGCCAGCAGTTTCATGGGACAGGGGGCGCAGGGGGAGCTGTTTTTT. The J gene is TRBJ2-2, the V gene TRBV27, with 12 bases fitting TRBD1. CDR3 length: 16 residues. J gave up 8 bases and V 3 bases, and 7 bases lay outside the gene matches. Germline V gene sequence: CDR1 MNHEY, CDR2 SMNVEV (reference sequence).

The rearrangement links TRBV7-8 to TRBJ2-7, with 9 bases aligning to TRBD1. From germline, CDR1 is SGHVS and CDR2 FQNEAQ. The CDR3 runs 16 residues. J lost 5 bases, V lost 2 bases, and 10 bases had no gene match. The CDR3 sequence: CASSLSPNRGPNEQYF. As DNA, the CDR3 is TGTGCCAGCAGCTTATCCCCAAACAGGGGGCCCAACGAGCAGTACTTC.

This clone ranks as medium-sized (0.01 to 0.1%). The chain is built from TRBV6-5 and TRBJ1-5; TRBD1 might be the D (6 bases). CDR1 MNHEY and CDR2 SVGAGI come from the germline V gene. V was pared by 7 bases and J by 2 bases, with 12 bases between. This CDR3 spans 14 amino acids. CDR3 DNA: TGTGCCAGCATGCCGGGGGGCGGCAATCAGCCCCAGCATTTT. Its protein product is CASMPGGGNQPQHF.

The rearrangement joins TRBV6-5 to TRBJ1-1; 7 bases fit TRBD1. Germline V gene lookup returns CDR1 MNHEY and CDR2 SVGAGI. The CDR3 has 15 residues. V lost 2 bases and J lost 1; bases outside the gene matches: 4. As DNA, the CDR3 is TGTGCCAGCAGTTACGAGACAGGGCCGAACACTGAAGCTTTCTTT. Its protein is CASSYETGPNTEAFF.

In its sample, this clone was seen once. The chain uses TRBV11-3 and TRBJ2-2; 8 bases are a match to TRBD1. The V and J ends lost 5 bases and 6 bases, in that order; junction bases with no gene match: 8. Per germline, CDR1 SGHNT and CDR2 YENEEA. The CDR3 extends over 15 amino acids. The DNA of the CDR3 is TGTGCCAGCAGCACCGGGACAGGAGAAGCCGGGGAGCTGTTTTTT. Translated, it gives CASSTGTGEAGELFF.

V is TRBV11-2 and J is TRBJ2-5, with D possibly matching TRBD2 (6 bases). The germline V and J ends were trimmed by 3 bases and 7 bases, with 6 bases remaining between them. This CDR3 spans 11 amino acids. Germline values: CDR1 SGHAT, CDR2 FQNNGV. This chain's CDR3 is CASSLGGTQYF. CDR3 DNA: TGTGCCAGCAGCTTGGGGGGGACCCAGTACTTC.

For the CDR3, the DNA is TGTGCCAGTACCGACGGGTGGGCCGGGGAGCTGTTTTTT. As protein: CASTDGWAGELFF. The chain recombines TRBV19 with TRBJ2-2; D is unclear. Deletions cut 7 bases from V and 6 bases from J, with 12 bases between. The CDR3 totals 13 residues. From germline, CDR1 is LNHDA and CDR2 SQIVND (reference sequence).